These T cell receptor beta chains were read from a single sample in a study of blood T cell repertoires in COVID-19. Some clones are missing from TCRdb's copy, which holds only in-frame ones; the method was immunoSEQ multiplex PCR. The top ten clones hold about 8% of a sample with about 480,000 clones, roughly nine tenths of them seen once. The sample comprised peripheral blood. The receptors derive from a woman aged 45-65 years with COVID-19, enrolled during active disease. Each CDR3 is given without its conserved first and last residue.

j_call | v_call | cdr3_aa
TRBJ1-2 | TRBV6-4 | ASSEGQSRREGYT
TRBJ2-7 | TRBV27 | ASSLSPGAYEQY
TRBJ2-7 | TRBV11-2 | ASSLVGGESYEQY
TRBJ1-4 | TRBV2 | ASSEGARTGRDELF
TRBJ2-5 | TRBV5-6 | ASSLRRRGQETQY
TRBJ2-2 | TRBV4-1 | ASSQDRGRVADTGELF
TRBJ1-1 | TRBV19 | ASSRGRTEAF
TRBJ1-2 | TRBV7-9 | ASSLGQGRGYT
TRBJ1-2 | TRBV7-2 | ASSPSTGYNYGYT
TRBJ1-1 | TRBV6-5 | ASSFTRLGTEAF
TRBJ2-3 | TRBV9 | ASSVSSSGGQNTQY
TRBJ1-5 | TRBV5-1 | ASSLGTGGGVDQPQH
TRBJ2-5 | TRBV2 | ASSEPRDYETQY
TRBJ1-2 | TRBV6-1 | ASSEGADYGYT
TRBJ2-7 | TRBV5-1 | ASSTNRDYEQY
TRBJ1-1 | TRBV12-3/TRBV12-4 | ASSYRVNTEAF
TRBJ2-3 | TRBV2 | ASLAADTQY
TRBJ1-4 | TRBV18 | ASSPDRSTNEKLF
TRBJ1-2 | TRBV12-5 | ASGFDRDFDGYT
TRBJ2-1 | TRBV4-1 | ASSRGQGVYNEQF
TRBJ1-3 | TRBV12-3/TRBV12-4 | ASRRVSGNTIY
TRBJ2-7 | TRBV15 | ATSRDLAGISEQY
TRBJ1-1 | TRBV5-4 | ASSFGGGNTEAF
TRBJ2-3 | TRBV5-1 | ASSRPGTGATDTQY
TRBJ2-1 | TRBV2 | ASTGGTYNEQF
TRBJ2-1 | TRBV13 | ASSFNLRTVNNEQF
TRBJ2-7 | TRBV5-1 | ASSSAGTGTYEQY
TRBJ2-7 | TRBV11-3 | ASSFSQVNEQY
TRBJ1-1 | TRBV5-1 | ASSSGQANTEAF
TRBJ2-7 | TRBV27 | ASSFYQGIGEQY
TRBJ2-7 | TRBV5-6 | ASSQGAPLGEQY
TRBJ2-2 | TRBV9 | ASSVAQRGIGELF
TRBJ2-7 | TRBV2 | ASRVGAGWINSEQY
TRBJ2-7 | TRBV2 | ASSPRSEQY
TRBJ2-7 | TRBV5-6 | ASSLGQGEQY
TRBJ1-1 | TRBV7-9 | ASSLDGQNTEAF
TRBJ1-2 | TRBV5-1 | ASSYGTGGGIQGYT
TRBJ1-3 | TRBV5-4 | ASSRTGVPVRGNTIY
TRBJ1-6 | TRBV14 | ASSQTRNSPLH
TRBJ1-1 | TRBV14 | ASSRDRYTEAF
TRBJ2-5 | TRBV28 | ASSLGWGQGQETQY
TRBJ2-3 | TRBV27 | ASSLSGGTDTQY
TRBJ1-3 | TRBV25-1 | ASSFGGENTIY
TRBJ1-2 | TRBV5-1 | ASSLGTGSNYGYT
TRBJ1-6 | TRBV30 | AWSPSDNSPLH
TRBJ1-2 | TRBV3-1/TRBV3-2 | ASRDRGSDGYT
TRBJ1-1 | TRBV30 | AWSTQGAGTEAF
TRBJ2-5 | TRBV6-1 | ASSEALAPGGETQY
TRBJ1-6 | TRBV19 | ASSIDRTGSGSPLH